The 18 T cell receptor beta chains given below trace back to one sample, sequenced in a study of blood T cell repertoires in COVID-19. The assay was immunoSEQ multiplex PCR, and TCRdb's table has in-frame clones only and misses some. The top ten clones hold approximately 0.98% of a sample with some 310,000 clones, 90% of them seen once. Sequencing input: peripheral blood. These TCRs come from a woman aged 35 to 49 with COVID-19, enrolled during active disease.

This clone was counted a single time. The chain has TRBV3-1 (or the pseudogene TRBV3-2) and TRBJ2-3; no clear D gene. The CDR3 length is 13 residues. Germline CDR1 LGHDT, CDR2 YNNKEL (reference sequence). Trimming pared 2 bases from V and 6 bases from J, leaving 9 bases between. The CDR3 bases are TGTGCCAGCAGCCAACCGCTAGTCGATACGCAGTATTTT. It codes for CASSQPLVDTQYF.

The rearrangement uses TRBV4-1 and TRBJ2-6, with TRBD1 matching 8 bases. The CDR3 is made up of 17 amino acids. The ends lost 4 bases at V and 2 bases at J; junction bases unmatched: 7. Germline lookup yields CDR1 MGHRA and CDR2 YSYEKL. The CDR3 DNA follows: TGCGCCAGCAGCCCGCAACCGACAGGGGCTGGGGCCAACGTCCTGACTTTC. This encodes CASSPQPTGAGANVLTF.

The rearrangement uses TRBV15 and TRBJ1-2; no clear D gene. Germline V gene lookup returns CDR1 LNHNV and CDR2 YYDKDF (reference sequence). Trimming took off 0 bases at V and 9 bases at J, with 11 bases between the two ends. The CDR3 is 13 residues long. Written as DNA, the CDR3 is TGTGCCACCAGCAGAGATCCGGAGGAGCGCTACACCTTC. Translating gives CATSRDPEERYTF. The full variable domain, rest sourced from reference TRBV15 and TRBJ1-2, is DAMVIQNPRYQVTQFGKPVTLSCSQTLNHNVMYWYQQKSSQAPKLLFHYYDKDFNNEADTPDNFQSRRPNTSFCFLDIRSPGLGDTAMYLCATSRDPEERYTFGSGTRLTVV.

The sample holds one count of this clone. The chain is built from TRBV2 and TRBJ1-5, with D unclear. The CDR3 loop spans 14 amino acids. CDR1 and CDR2 (germline): SNHLY, FYNNEI. V was shortened by 4 bases and J by 5 bases, with 12 bases between the two germline ends. The CDR3 spells CASSVDGGDQPQHF. DNA of the CDR3: TGTGCCAGCAGTGTGGATGGAGGCGATCAGCCCCAGCATTTT.

V usage is TRBV3-1 (or the pseudogene TRBV3-2) and J usage is TRBJ1-1, with 8 nucleotides matching TRBD1. The CDR3 totals 16 residues. Germline CDR1 is LGHDT and CDR2 is YNNKEL (reference sequence). V shed 2 bases, J shed 4 bases, and the junction held 9 bases outside the gene matches. CDR3 nucleotide sequence: TGTGCCAGCAGCCAACGGACAGGGCGAGGAATCACTGAAGCTTTCTTT. Its translation is CASSQRTGRGITEAFF.

DNA of the CDR3: TGTGCCAGCAGTTCACAGGGGAATCAGCCCCAGCATTTT. Amino acids: CASSSQGNQPQHF. The chain uses TRBV12-3 or TRBV12-4 and TRBJ1-5; 7 bases are a match to TRBD1. This CDR3 spans 13 amino acids. After removal of 4 bases from V and 4 bases from J, the junction contained 1 base not matched to a gene.

This chain uses TRBV28 with TRBJ2-7; TRBD1 aligns across 7 bases. This CDR3 has 14 residues. Germline V gene lookup returns CDR1 MDHEN and CDR2 SYDVKM. The junction had 10 bases not matched to a gene; V was cut back by 6 bases and J by 5 bases. The CDR3 bases are TGTGCCAGCAGGAACCCGGGACAGTCTGACGAGCAGTACTTC. It encodes CASRNPGQSDEQYF. Full variable domain (missing parts from reference TRBV28 and TRBJ2-7): DVKVTQSSRYLVKRTGEKVFLECVQDMDHENMFWYRQDPGLGLRLIYFSYDVKMKEKGDIPEGYSVSREKKERFSLILESASTNQTSMYLCASRNPGQSDEQYFGPGTRLTVT.

The V and J genes are TRBV27 and TRBJ1-1; D is unresolved. The CDR3 runs to 14 residues. Germline CDR1 and CDR2: MNHEY and SMNVEV (reference sequence). The V end was cut by 2 bases, the J end by 0 bases, with 7 bases between. CDR3 DNA sequence: TGTGCCAGCAGTTTAGGCAGATTGAACACTGAAGCTTTCTTT. It encodes CASSLGRLNTEAFF.

The chain employs TRBV7-2 and TRBJ2-5, with a possible D match to TRBD1 (5 bases). Deletions cut 6 bases from V and 1 base from J, with 12 bases between. The CDR3 is 14 amino acids. Germline V lookup: CDR1 SGHTA, CDR2 FQGNSA. The CDR3: CASRVTGTQETQYF. Here the CDR3 DNA reads TGTGCCAGCAGAGTTACAGGAACCCAAGAGACCCAGTACTTC.

The CDR3 protein is CASSLRQQGNEQFF. CDR3 DNA: TGTGCCAGCAGCTTAAGGCAGCAGGGCAATGAGCAGTTCTTC. The chain recombines TRBV7-9 with TRBJ2-1; TRBD1 is a possible D gene (5 bases). Trimming cost V 2 bases and J 6 bases, with 11 bases left between them. The length of the CDR3 is 14 residues. CDR1 and CDR2 (germline): SEHNR, FQNEAQ (reference sequence).

The chain recombines TRBV30 with TRBJ2-6; 9 nucleotides agree with TRBD2. The germline V gene has CDR1 GTSNPN and CDR2 SVGIG (reference sequence). V shed 0 bases, J shed 0 bases, and the junction held 6 bases outside the gene matches. The length of the CDR3 is 18 residues. The CDR3 DNA sequence: TGTGCCTGGAGTGTACGAGCGGGGGGCTTCTCTGGGGCCAACGTCCTGACTTTC. Translating gives CAWSVRAGGFSGANVLTF.

This chain joins TRBV7-9 and TRBJ2-3; 7 positions agree with TRBD2. CDR1 is SEHNR and CDR2 is FQNEAQ in the germline V gene (reference sequence). V lost 10 bases and J lost 2; bases outside the gene matches: 6. This CDR3 comprises 13 residues. The CDR3: CATPGGTTDTQYF. The DNA for the CDR3 is TGTGCCACCCCGGGGGGTACCACAGATACGCAGTATTTT.

Worth noting for this clone: Other nucleotide sequences from this sample produce the same CDR3. The V gene is TRBV14, the J gene TRBJ1-1; TRBD1 matches at 7 bases. Germline CDR1 SGHDN, CDR2 FVKESK. With V trimmed by 4 bases and J by 1 base, 6 bases remained unmatched. The CDR3 is 15 amino acids. Here the CDR3 reads CASSLRTGRNTEAFF. CDR3 DNA: TGTGCCAGCAGCCTCCGGACAGGCCGGAACACTGAAGCTTTCTTT. Using reference TRBV14 and TRBJ1-1 for the parts outside the CDR3, the full variable domain is EAGVTQFPSHSVIEKGQTVTLRCDPISGHDNLYWYRRVMGKEIKFLLHFVKESKQDESGMPNNRFLAERTGGTYSTLKVQPAELEDSGVYFCASSLRTGRNTEAFFGQGTRLTVV.

The gene calls are TRBV7-2 and TRBJ2-7; tentative D call: TRBD2 (6 bases). Deletions cut 7 bases from V and 7 bases from J, with 26 bases between. This CDR3 is 16 amino acids long. Germline values: CDR1 SGHTA, CDR2 FQGNSA. CDR3 DNA sequence: TGTGCCAGCACCCCCATGGGAGGACCTCTTTCCGGGGAGCAGTACTTC. Protein sequence: CASTPMGGPLSGEQYF.

This clone came up a few times. This rearrangement joins TRBV7-2 to TRBJ2-1, with TRBD1 matching 7 bases. The CDR3 consists of 15 residues. Germline CDR1 SGHTA, CDR2 FQGNSA. V lost 5 bases to trimming and J lost 9 bases; unmatched junction nucleotides: 13. The CDR3: CASSPDRAQWAEQFF. CDR3 DNA sequence: TGTGCCAGCAGCCCAGACAGGGCACAATGGGCTGAGCAGTTCTTC.

V and J are TRBV7-2 and TRBJ2-7, with D possibly matching TRBD2 (6 bases). The length of the CDR3 is 15 residues. Germline V gene lookup returns CDR1 SGHTA and CDR2 FQGNSA. Trimming took 4 bases from V and 2 from J, leaving 15 bases between them. CDR3 sequence: CASSYSTSPAYEQYF. CDR3 in DNA: TGTGCCAGCAGCTATAGTACTAGCCCGGCCTACGAGCAGTACTTC.

This chain uses TRBV2 with TRBJ2-2; 7 bases map to TRBD1. The germline CDR1 and CDR2 sequences are SNHLY and FYNNEI. With 3 bases clipped from V and 1 base from J, the junction kept 2 bases outside the gene matches. This CDR3 has 15 residues. CDR3 in amino acids: CASSEDRRNTGELFF. DNA of the CDR3: TGTGCCAGCAGTGAGGACAGGAGGAACACCGGGGAGCTGTTTTTT.

The chain has TRBV4-3 and TRBJ2-7; D might be TRBD1 (7 bases). CDR3 length: 16 residues. Germline loops: CDR1 LGHNA, CDR2 YSLEER. V lost 0 bases and J lost 6, with 18 bases in between. The CDR3 sequence: CASSQDPNQGGSEQYF. Written as DNA, the CDR3 is TGCGCCAGCAGCCAAGATCCCAATCAGGGGGGTAGCGAGCAGTACTTC.